Listed below are T cell receptor beta chains from one sample, sequenced in a study of T cell responses to AZD1222 COVID-19 vaccine. The data were produced by immunoSEQ multiplex PCR, yet TCRdb's version contains in-frame clones alone and is incomplete. The sample includes 150,000 to 190,000 clones, roughly nine tenths of them seen just once. Here the sequenced sample was peripheral blood, taken on day 0 of AZD1222 vaccination. The origin of the receptors is an adult in good health. Both conserved end residues are part of each CDR3. Each record gives: V gene, J gene, CDR3 protein.

TRBV28	TRBJ1-4	CASSPLTGANEKLFF
TRBV5-4	TRBJ2-7	CASSLRGIDYEQYF
TRBV28	TRBJ1-2	CASSNGTPFNYGYTF
TRBV20-1	TRBJ2-7	CSASPAGQYYEQYF
TRBV6-1	TRBJ1-5	CASSDPLTTPRQPQHF
TRBV6-5	TRBJ1-6	CASSYAVGGNNSPLHF
TRBV5-5	TRBJ1-2	CASSLGQGYYGYTF
TRBV2	TRBJ1-1	CASSGQAQMNTEAFF
TRBV9	TRBJ1-2	CASSPRTGLVGYTF
TRBV28	TRBJ1-2	CATRTGETGYTF
TRBV6-2/TRBV6-3	TRBJ1-2	CASSYVGRITYGYTF
TRBV7-6	TRBJ2-1	CASSWSGGSSGIEQFF
TRBV7-9	TRBJ2-7	CASSLAVSYEQYF
TRBV19	TRBJ1-1	CASSQGLNTEAFF
TRBV7-2	TRBJ1-1	CASSPYRQRKNTEAFF
TRBV11-2	TRBJ1-1	CASSLLLGLGTEAFF
TRBV4-1	TRBJ2-1	CASSQDRGSYNEQFF
TRBV11-2	TRBJ2-7	CASSKTSGSVGYEQYF
TRBV5-6	TRBJ2-7	CASSQVNYEQYF
TRBV12-3/TRBV12-4	TRBJ2-2	CASSSTTGELFF
TRBV4-1	TRBJ2-3	CASSQIRQGPTDTQYF
TRBV28	TRBJ2-2	CASSGLALNTGELFF
TRBV29-1	TRBJ2-1	CSGDSYNEQFF
TRBV7-3	TRBJ2-5	CASSLSPVAGVEQETQYF
TRBV7-2	TRBJ1-2	CASSLVWTGDGYTF
TRBV18	TRBJ2-5	CASSAFAPLSEQGYQETQYF
TRBV28	TRBJ1-1	CASSLEKSGVGAFF
TRBV6-5	TRBJ1-5	CASSRRVANQPQHF
TRBV15	TRBJ1-6	CATSREQGGSPLHF
TRBV12-3/TRBV12-4	TRBJ1-5	CASSFSNQPQHF
TRBV15	TRBJ1-5	CATSRDVGQPQHF
TRBV12-3/TRBV12-4	TRBJ1-2	CASRRQGSYGYTF